These T cell receptor beta chains were read from a single sample in a study of blood T cells in healthy people across ages. From the 5' RACE reads, TCRdb called clonotypes with MiXCR, one entry per CDR3 protein. The table lists some 780,000 distinct CDR3 sequences, just over 55% of them singletons. Input material: blood. These receptors were collected from a man aged 40-49 years in good health. Each CDR3 is given with its conserved first and last residue. A D gene is named only where the DNA matches it firmly. Size values are once, few and many counts, or a class for expanded clones, and some rows have none.

>TRBD2|-|TRBV12-3/TRBV12-4|15|TRBJ2-7
TGTGCCAGCAGTTTAAGGAGCGGGAGAAGGAATGAGCAGTACTTC
CASSLRSGRRNEQYF
>-|-|TRBV15|16|TRBJ2-4
TGTGCCACCAGCACTGCACCCGGGGCGGGGAAAAACATTCAGTACTTC
CATSTAPGAGKNIQYF
>-|-|TRBV4-2|13|TRBJ2-2
TGTGCCAGCAGCCCCAGGGGCACCGGGGAGCTGTTTTTT
CASSPRGTGELFF
>-|-|TRBV6-2/TRBV6-3|12|TRBJ1-2
TGTGCCAGCAGTTCCCACGGGAATGGCTACACCTTC
CASSSHGNGYTF
>-|few|TRBV7-2|13|TRBJ1-6
TGTGCCAGCAGCTTAGTGGGACTTTCACCCCTCCACTTT
CASSLVGLSPLHF
>-|once|TRBV7-9|16|TRBJ2-6
TGTGCCAGCAGCTTAGGGAGGGTGCCTGGGGCCAACGTCCTGACTTTC
CASSLGRVPGANVLTF
>-|-|TRBV10-3|12|TRBJ1-2
TGTGCCATCAAAAACGGGGGTCCTGGCTACACCTTC
CAIKNGGPGYTF
>TRBD2|-|TRBV6-6|14|TRBJ2-6
TGTGCCAGCCAACAGGAGAGCGGGGGGCATACTGAAGCTTTC
CASQQESGGHTEAF
>-|-|TRBV7-9|14|TRBJ2-1
TGTGCCAGCAGCTCCGCCCGAAATTCGACTAGGTCGTTCTTC
CASSSARNSTRSFF
>TRBD2|many|TRBV5-1|14|TRBJ2-5
TGCGCCAGCAGCTTGATACCCGGGAGGGAGACCCAGTACTTC
CASSLIPGRETQYF
>-|once|TRBV5-6|13|TRBJ2-2
TGTGCCAGCAGCGGGAACAGGGCCGGGGAGCTGTTTTTT
CASSGNRAGELFF
>TRBD2|-|TRBV11-3|15|TRBJ2-3
TGTGCCAGCAGCTTAGGGGGGGACTACACAGATACGCAGTATTTT
CASSLGGDYTDTQYF
>-|-|TRBV12-3/TRBV12-4|16|TRBJ1-5
TGTGCCAGCAGTCAGGACAGAAGTTATAGCAATCAGCCCCAGCATTTT
CASSQDRSYSNQPQHF
>TRBD2|-|TRBV11-3|14|TRBJ2-5
TGTGCCAGCAGCCCCCGACGCGGGAGACAGACCCAGTACTTC
CASSPRRGRQTQYF
>TRBD1|-|TRBV6-1|15|TRBJ2-2
TGTGCCAGCAGTCGGACAGGGGAGAGGACCGGGGAGCTGTTTTTT
CASSRTGERTGELFF
>-|-|TRBV30|13|TRBJ2-5
TGTGCCTGGAGTGTTGCCCTTCGAGAGACCCAGTACTTC
CAWSVALRETQYF
>TRBD2|-|TRBV3-1|16|TRBJ2-1
TGTGCCAGCAGCTACGGACTAGCGGGGGCCTACAATGAGCAGTTCTTC
CASSYGLAGAYNEQFF
>TRBD1|-|TRBV12-3/TRBV12-4|15|TRBJ1-2
TGTGCCAGCAGTTCAGCCGGGACAGGGAACTATGGCTACACCTTC
CASSSAGTGNYGYTF
>TRBD1|-|TRBV18|14|TRBJ2-1
TGTGCCAGCTCGCCGGGACAGGTAATTGATGAGCAGTTCTTC
CASSPGQVIDEQFF
>-|-|TRBV9|12|TRBJ2-3
TGTGCCAGCAGCGTAGCAGGTGATACGCAGTATTTT
CASSVAGDTQYF
>-|few|TRBV5-1|18|TRBJ2-6
TGCGCCAGCAGCTTGTTAGGCGGCAGAACCTCTGGGGCCAACGTCCTGACTTTC
CASSLLGGRTSGANVLTF
>-|-|TRBV29-1|10|TRBJ2-7
TGCAGCGCTGGAGGGTACGAGCAGTACTTC
CSAGGYEQYF
>-|-|TRBV24-1|16|TRBJ2-1
TGTGCCACCAGTGATAGAAAGGACTATCTCAACAATGAGCAGTTCTTC
CATSDRKDYLNNEQFF
>-|-|TRBV6-5|14|TRBJ2-7
TGTGCCAGCAGTTACAGAGGACAGATCTACGAGCAGTACTTC
CASSYRGQIYEQYF
>-|-|TRBV4-2|14|TRBJ2-1
TGTGCCAGCAGCCAATACAAGAGCTGGGATGAGCAGTTCTTC
CASSQYKSWDEQFF
>-|-|TRBV6-5|13|TRBJ1-2
TGTGCCAGCAGCCCGACGGAAACCTATGGCTACACCTTC
CASSPTETYGYTF
>TRBD2|once|TRBV9|16|TRBJ2-3
TGTGCCAGCAGCGAAGTCCTAGCGGGAGGAGGTGATACGCAGTATTTT
CASSEVLAGGGDTQYF
>-|few|TRBV15|13|TRBJ1-2
TGTGCCACCAGCAGAGATCGCGGATCTGGCTACACCTTC
CATSRDRGSGYTF
>TRBD1|few|TRBV7-2|15|TRBJ2-7
TGTGCCAGCAGCTCCCGGGACAGGTTATCCTACGAGCAGTACTTC
CASSSRDRLSYEQYF
>-|-|TRBV20-1|15|TRBJ2-3
TGCAGTGCTAGGAGGAGTGCGGGGAACCCAGATACGCAGTATTTT
CSARRSAGNPDTQYF
>-|-|TRBV10-3|12|TRBJ2-2
TGTGCCATCGGACCGAACACCGGGGAGCTGTTTTTT
CAIGPNTGELFF
>TRBD1|-|TRBV5-1|13|TRBJ2-7
TGCGCCAGCTGGACAGGGGGCCAAGACGAGCAGTACTTC
CASWTGGQDEQYF
>-|-|TRBV25-1|11|TRBJ1-2
TGTGCCAGCAGCAGGGTGGGTGGCTACACCTTC
CASSRVGGYTF
>-|few|TRBV28|12|TRBJ2-7
TGTGCCAGCAGGGTCAGCACCTACGAGCAGTACTTC
CASRVSTYEQYF
>TRBD1|few|TRBV29-1|14|TRBJ2-1
TGCAGCGTGGGACAGTTTGAGGCTTACAATGAGCAGTTATTC
CSVGQFEAYNEQLF
>-|-|TRBV4-1|18|TRBJ2-1
TGCGCCAGCAGCCTGACCGATTTTAAGGGATTTGTGTACAATGAGCAGTTCTTC
CASSLTDFKGFVYNEQFF
>TRBD2|-|TRBV7-2|17|TRBJ2-3
TGTGCCAGCAGCTTTCTAGCGGGAGAGCGCAGCACAGATACGCAGTATTTT
CASSFLAGERSTDTQYF
>TRBD2|-|TRBV6-2/TRBV6-3|14|TRBJ2-3
TGTGCCAGCAGATTTAGCGGGGACACAGATACGCAGTATTTT
CASRFSGDTDTQYF
>-|many|TRBV5-1|19|TRBJ2-3
TGCGCCAGCAGCTTCAGGTTCCGGGAGCGATCCTCTAGCACAGATACGCAGTATTTT
CASSFRFRERSSSTDTQYF
>-|-|TRBV4-3|14|TRBJ2-5
TGCGCCAGCAGCCAGGACGGATCTGCGGGGTCCCAGTACTTC
CASSQDGSAGSQYF
>-|-|TRBV7-2|16|TRBJ2-3
TGTGCCGGCAGCTTATTGGCAGGGGCTAGCACAGATACGCAGTATTTT
CAGSLLAGASTDTQYF
>-|-|TRBV6-5|13|TRBJ1-2
TGTGCCAGCAGTTACCAGGGAACCTATGGCTACACCTTC
CASSYQGTYGYTF
>-|-|TRBV28|16|TRBJ2-7
TGTGCCAGCACTCAGGGGGACTACGCAGTCTCCTACGAGCAGTACTTC
CASTQGDYAVSYEQYF
>-|-|TRBV21-1|15|TRBJ1-2
TGTGCCAGCAGCAAAGAACTTGGCGGTGAATTGGGCTACACCTTC
CASSKELGGELGYTF
>-|few|TRBV29-1|10|TRBJ1-4
TGCAGCGCCCAATATGAAAAACTGTTTTTT
CSAQYEKLFF
>-|few|TRBV3-1|14|TRBJ2-7
TGTGCCAGCAGCCAGAGCTGGGCCTCCTACGAGCAGTACTTC
CASSQSWASYEQYF
>-|once|TRBV20-1|11|TRBJ2-1
TGCAGTGCTGGGATTATAGATGAGCAGTTCTTC
CSAGIIDEQFF
>-|-|TRBV28|14|TRBJ1-2
TGTGCCAGCGTCGAACCGGGGACTGGGAATGGCTACACCTTC
CASVEPGTGNGYTF
>-|few|TRBV20-1|13|TRBJ2-7
TGCAGTGCTAGATCACGCGGGCGCTCCGAGCAGTACTTC
CSARSRGRSEQYF
>-|-|TRBV7-2|13|TRBJ2-7
TGTGCCAGCAGCCTAAAGAGGGGCTACGAGCAGTACTTC
CASSLKRGYEQYF
>-|-|TRBV20-1|13|TRBJ1-4
TGCAGTGCTACAGGGGCAACTAATGAAAAACTGTTTTTT
CSATGATNEKLFF
>-|few|TRBV5-1|18|TRBJ2-5
TGCGCCAGCAGCTTGGCACGCCAGGTCGGATCCTACCACGAGACCCAGTACTTC
CASSLARQVGSYHETQYF
>-|-|TRBV12-3/TRBV12-4|15|TRBJ2-5
TGTGCCAGCAGCCCAGTGGAGAGCCTTGCGGAGACCCAGTACTTC
CASSPVESLAETQYF